This T cell receptor (beta chain) was identified during a study of T cells in Graves' hyperthyroidism and ophthalmopathy. This clonotype was counted many times. Its antigen is not identified. The definition of stable Graves' hyperthyroidism was no ophthalmopathy progression within 18 months. 10 ml fresh peripheral blood yielded the PBMCs. TCR beta CDR3 region amplification was performed from RNA transcripts. The HTBI set primed first-round TCR CDR3 RT-PCR. TCRdb fed the multiplex PCR reads into MiXCR, producing one record per CDR3 protein. The table records about 550,000 distinct CDR3 sequences, less than 25% of them present only once. Germline assignment: CDR1 MNHNS and CDR2 SASEGT. The CDR3 extends over 15 amino acids. The ends were cut back, 4 bases at V and 5 bases at J, with 15 bases in the middle. Study findings and constraints: The model identified upcoming ophthalmopathy a median approximately six months ahead of onset. Appearing also in blood were most of the thyroid clonotypes expanded above 0.001.

The sample taken for sequencing was blood. The chain couples TRBV6-1 to TRBJ2-1; D not certain. This sequence was found in a man younger than 30 with Graves' hyperthyroidism. CDR3 bases: TGTGCCAGCAGTGCCTTCTGGGCCCAGAACAATGAGCAGTTCTTC. It codes for CASSAFWAQNNEQFF.